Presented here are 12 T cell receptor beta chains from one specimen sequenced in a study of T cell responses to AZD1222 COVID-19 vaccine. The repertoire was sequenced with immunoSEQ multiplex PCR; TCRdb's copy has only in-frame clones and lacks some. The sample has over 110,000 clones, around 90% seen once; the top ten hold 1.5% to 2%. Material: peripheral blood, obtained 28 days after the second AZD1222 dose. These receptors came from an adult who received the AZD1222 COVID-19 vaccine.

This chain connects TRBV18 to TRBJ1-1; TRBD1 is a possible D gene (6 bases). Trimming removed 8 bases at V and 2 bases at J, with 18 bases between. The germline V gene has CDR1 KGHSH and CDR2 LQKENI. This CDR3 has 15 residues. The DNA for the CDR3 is TGTGCCAGCCTCCCGTCCTTGGACAGAAACACTGAAGCTTTCTTT. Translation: CASLPSLDRNTEAFF.

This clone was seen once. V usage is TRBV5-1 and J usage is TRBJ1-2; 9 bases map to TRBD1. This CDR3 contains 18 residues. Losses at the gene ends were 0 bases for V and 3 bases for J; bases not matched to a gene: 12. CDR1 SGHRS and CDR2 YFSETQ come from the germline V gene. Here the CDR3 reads CASSLGYGTGSWDYGYTF. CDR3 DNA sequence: TGCGCCAGCAGCTTGGGGTACGGGACAGGGTCCTGGGACTATGGCTACACCTTC.

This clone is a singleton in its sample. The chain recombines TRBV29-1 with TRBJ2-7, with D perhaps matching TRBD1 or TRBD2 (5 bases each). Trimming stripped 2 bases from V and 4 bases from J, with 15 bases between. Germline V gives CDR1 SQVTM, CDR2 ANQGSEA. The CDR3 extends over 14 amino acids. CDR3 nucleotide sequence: TGCAGCGTTGAACCGGACGGGACGGGATACGAGCAGTACTTC. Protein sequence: CSVEPDGTGYEQYF.

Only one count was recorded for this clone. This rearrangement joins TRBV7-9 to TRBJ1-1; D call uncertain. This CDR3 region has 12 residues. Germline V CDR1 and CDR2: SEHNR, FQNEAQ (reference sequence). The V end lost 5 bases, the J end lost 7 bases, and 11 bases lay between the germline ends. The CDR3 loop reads CASSPQHLEAFF. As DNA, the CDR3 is TGTGCCAGCAGCCCTCAACACCTTGAAGCTTTCTTT.

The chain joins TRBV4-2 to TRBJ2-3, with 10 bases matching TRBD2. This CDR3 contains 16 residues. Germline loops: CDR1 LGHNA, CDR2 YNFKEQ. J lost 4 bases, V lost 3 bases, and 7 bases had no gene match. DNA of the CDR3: TGTGCCAGCAGCCAGCAAGCTAGCGGGAGTGCAGATACGCAGTATTTT. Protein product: CASSQQASGSADTQYF.

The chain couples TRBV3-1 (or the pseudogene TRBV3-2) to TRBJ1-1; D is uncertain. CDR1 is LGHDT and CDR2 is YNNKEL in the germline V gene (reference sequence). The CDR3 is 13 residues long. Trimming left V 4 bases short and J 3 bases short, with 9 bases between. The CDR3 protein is CASSRRLDTEAFF. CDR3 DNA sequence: TGTGCCAGCAGCCGAAGGTTGGACACTGAAGCTTTCTTT.

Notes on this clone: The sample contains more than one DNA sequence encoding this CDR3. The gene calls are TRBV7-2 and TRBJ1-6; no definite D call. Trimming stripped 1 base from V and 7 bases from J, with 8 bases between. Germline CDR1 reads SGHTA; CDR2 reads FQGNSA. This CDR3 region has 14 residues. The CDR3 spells CASSLGRQNSPLHF. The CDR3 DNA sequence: TGTGCCAGCAGCTTAGGACGCCAAAATTCACCCCTCCACTTT.

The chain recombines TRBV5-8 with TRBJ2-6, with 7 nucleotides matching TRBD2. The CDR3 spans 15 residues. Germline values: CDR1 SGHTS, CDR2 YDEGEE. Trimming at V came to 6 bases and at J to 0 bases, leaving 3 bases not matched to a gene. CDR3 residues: CASTRGSSGANVLTF. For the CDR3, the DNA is TGTGCCAGCACCCGCGGGAGCTCTGGGGCCAACGTCCTGACTTTC. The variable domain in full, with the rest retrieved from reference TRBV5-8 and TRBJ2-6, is EAGVTQSPTHLIKTRGQQATLRCSPISGHTSVYWYQQALGLGLQFLLWYDEGEERNRGNFPPRFSGRQFPNYSSELNVNALELEDSALYLCASTRGSSGANVLTFGAGSRLTVL.

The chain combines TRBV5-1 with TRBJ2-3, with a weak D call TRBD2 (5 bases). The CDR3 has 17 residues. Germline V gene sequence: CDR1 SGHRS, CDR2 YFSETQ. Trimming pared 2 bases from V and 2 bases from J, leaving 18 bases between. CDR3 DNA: TGCGCCAGCAGCTTAGGAAACAGCGGAGGAAACACAGATACGCAGTATTTT. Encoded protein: CASSLGNSGGNTDTQYF.

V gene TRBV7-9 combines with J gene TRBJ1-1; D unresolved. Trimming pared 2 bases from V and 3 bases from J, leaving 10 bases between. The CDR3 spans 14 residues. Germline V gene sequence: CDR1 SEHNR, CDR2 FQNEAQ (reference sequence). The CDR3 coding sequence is TGTGCCAGCAGCTTAACCGGGAGGGACACTGAAGCTTTCTTT. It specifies CASSLTGRDTEAFF.

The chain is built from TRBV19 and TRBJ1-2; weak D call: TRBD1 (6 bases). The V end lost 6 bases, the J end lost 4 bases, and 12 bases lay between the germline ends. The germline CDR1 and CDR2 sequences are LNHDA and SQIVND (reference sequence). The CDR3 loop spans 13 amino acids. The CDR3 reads CASREQGIYGYTF. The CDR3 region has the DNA TGTGCCAGTAGAGAACAGGGAATCTATGGCTACACCTTC.

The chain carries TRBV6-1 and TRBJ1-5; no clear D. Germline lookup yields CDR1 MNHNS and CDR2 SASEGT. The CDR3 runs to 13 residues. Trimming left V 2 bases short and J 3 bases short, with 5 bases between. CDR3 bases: TGTGCCAGCAGTGAATACTACAATCAGCCCCAGCATTTT. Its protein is CASSEYYNQPQHF.